The 15 T cell receptor beta chains in this list originate from one sample, sequenced in a study of blood T cell repertoires in COVID-19. Clones were read by immunoSEQ multiplex PCR, and TCRdb kept only the in-frame ones, dropping some. The sample records approximately 140,000 clones, 80% to 85% being singletons. The sequenced sample consisted of peripheral blood. All receptors derive from a man aged 25-40 years with COVID-19, enrolled during active disease.

As to this clone: The limits of the CDR3 on the DNA are not certain, so only TCRdb's listed CDR3 is given. The chain couples TRBV19 to TRBJ2-3; the DNA was not used to check the table's D call, TRBD2. The CDR3 length equals 12 residues, ends included. Per germline, CDR1 LNHDA and CDR2 SQIVND (reference sequence). CDR3 sequence reads: CASTSGGDTQYF.

This chain connects TRBV28 to TRBJ2-7, with D tentatively TRBD2 (5 bases). CDR3 length equals 16 residues. Germline CDR1 MDHEN, CDR2 SYDVKM. V shed 4 bases and J shed 2 bases, with 18 bases lying between them. The CDR3 DNA follows: TGTGCCAGCAGTTCTGGTGGTACGGGGAAACCCTACGAGCAGTACTTC. Translated: CASSSGGTGKPYEQYF.

As DNA, the CDR3 is TGTGCCAGCAGCCGGGAGGAGACCCAGTACTTC. Translated: CASSREETQYF. The V and J genes are TRBV11-3 and TRBJ2-5; possible D gene TRBD2, 6 bases. The CDR3 has 11 residues. CDR1 SGHNT and CDR2 YENEEA come from the germline V gene. The V end was cut by 5 bases, the J end by 5 bases, with 6 bases between.

J is TRBJ2-1 and V is TRBV28; 10 bases match TRBD1. V was pared by 3 bases and J by 8 bases, with 4 bases of the junction left unmatched. The CDR3 contains 14 residues. CDR1 and CDR2 (germline): MDHEN, SYDVKM. CDR3 sequence: CASSFRQGADEQFF. In DNA form, the CDR3 reads TGTGCCAGCAGTTTTCGACAGGGGGCTGATGAGCAGTTCTTC.

The V call is TRBV2, the J call TRBJ2-1; TRBD1 matches at 8 bases. The trim removed 1 base at V and 3 bases at J, leaving 2 bases unmatched. The germline CDR1 and CDR2 sequences are SNHLY and FYNNEI. This CDR3 is built from 15 residues. The CDR3 coding sequence is TGTGCCAGCAGTGAAGGGGACAGGTTCTACAATGAGCAGTTCTTC. It codes for CASSEGDRFYNEQFF.

V usage is TRBV7-9 and J usage is TRBJ2-3; 9 bases agree with TRBD1. The CDR3 sequence is 14 residues long. V lost 4 bases to trimming and J lost 4 bases; unmatched junction nucleotides: 3. Germline CDR1 reads SEHNR; CDR2 reads FQNEAQ (reference sequence). CDR3 sequence: CASSSTGGADTQYF. In DNA form, the CDR3 reads TGTGCCAGCAGCTCTACAGGGGGCGCAGATACGCAGTATTTT.

The chain employs TRBV28 and TRBJ1-1; no clear D gene. This CDR3 comprises 13 residues. Germline V lookup: CDR1 MDHEN, CDR2 SYDVKM. Trimming shortened V by 1 base and J by 6 bases, and 9 bases separated the two germline ends. Here the CDR3 reads CASSLSSPPEAFF. For the CDR3, the DNA is TGTGCCAGCAGTTTATCGTCTCCCCCTGAAGCTTTCTTT.

V and J are TRBV19 and TRBJ2-7, with D perhaps TRBD2 (5 bases). V was cut by 7 bases and J by 4 bases, with 11 bases left in between. The CDR3 covers 12 residues. The germline gives CDR1 LNHDA, CDR2 SQIVND (reference sequence). The CDR3 is CASTSGKYEQYF. In DNA, the CDR3 is TGTGCCAGTACCTCGGGAAAATACGAGCAGTACTTC.

This chain links TRBV30 with TRBJ1-3, with a possible D match to TRBD1 (5 bases). The CDR3 sequence is 14 residues long. Per germline, CDR1 GTSNPN and CDR2 SVGIG (reference sequence). Trimming left V 3 bases short and J 3 bases short, with 12 bases between. The CDR3 DNA is TGTGCCTGGAGCCTTGGGGCAGATGGAAACACCATATATTTT. Translated, it gives CAWSLGADGNTIYF.

The CDR3 nucleotides read TGTGCCAGCAGCGCGGTAGACGGACAGGGGGACCAAGAGACCCAGTACTTC. This gives the protein CASSAVDGQGDQETQYF. This chain joins TRBV9 and TRBJ2-5; 10 nucleotides match TRBD1. The J segment lost 0 bases and the V segment lost 3 bases, leaving 8 bases of the junction unmatched. CDR3 length: 17 residues. Germline V lookup: CDR1 SGDLS, CDR2 YYNGEE. The variable domain in full, with the rest retrieved from reference TRBV9 and TRBJ2-5, is DSGVTQTPKHLITATGQRVTLRCSPRSGDLSVYWYQQSLDQGLQFLIQYYNGEERAKGNILERFSAQQFPDLHSELNLSSLELGDSALYFCASSAVDGQGDQETQYFGPGTRLLVL.

V and J are TRBV28 and TRBJ2-5; 8 nucleotides line up with TRBD1. Trimming removed 6 bases from V and 5 bases from J; junction bases left unmatched: 11. Looked up from germline, CDR1 is MDHEN and CDR2 is SYDVKM. CDR3 length: 15 residues. This CDR3 reads CASSSQTGAWETQYF. CDR3 nucleotides: TGTGCCAGCAGCTCCCAGACAGGGGCCTGGGAGACCCAGTACTTC.

The rearrangement links TRBV19 to TRBJ1-5, with a possible D match to TRBD1 (5 bases). From germline, CDR1 is LNHDA and CDR2 SQIVND (reference sequence). The length of the CDR3 is 14 residues. V was pared by 3 bases and J by 6 bases, with 12 bases between. The CDR3 spells CASSIGQGGQPQHF. The DNA for the CDR3 is TGTGCCAGTAGTATTGGGCAGGGAGGTCAGCCCCAGCATTTT.

The chain has TRBV19 and TRBJ1-1; D is ambiguous. V lost 3 bases and J 1 base, leaving 9 bases between the germline ends. The CDR3 sequence is 14 residues long. Germline CDR1 is LNHDA and CDR2 is SQIVND (reference sequence). In DNA, the CDR3 is TGTGCCAGTAGTATGGGCGCCGAGAACACTGAAGCTTTCTTT. It translates to CASSMGAENTEAFF.

This clone showed up just a few times. V is TRBV12-3 or TRBV12-4 and J is TRBJ1-6; TRBD1 matches 7 bases. The CDR3 extends over 13 amino acids. V lost 4 bases and J lost 6; bases outside the gene matches: 0. CDR3 sequence: CASSWDSNSPLHF. The CDR3 coding sequence is TGTGCCAGCAGTTGGGACAGTAATTCACCCCTCCACTTT.

The gene calls are TRBV19 and TRBJ1-1, with TRBD1 as a possible D gene (5 bases). The germline CDR1 and CDR2 sequences are LNHDA and SQIVND (reference sequence). The ends were cut back, 4 bases at V and 6 bases at J, with 15 bases in the middle. The CDR3 is made up of 14 amino acids. The CDR3 spells CASSRTPGGAEAFF. The CDR3 DNA is TGTGCCAGTAGTAGGACACCCGGGGGGGCTGAAGCTTTCTTT.